The T cell receptor (beta chain) under discussion was sequenced for a study of T-cell reconstitution after alpha-beta-depleted transplantation in children. General study findings and limits: Reports say that about two months after transplant, the alpha-beta T cells came out of several hundred graft clones that had expanded. Certain patients had high TCRbeta diversity at day 60, and it came from recipient T cells and thymic progenitors that survived.

In its sample, this clonotype was seen a few times. Its antigen is not identified. Using unique molecular identifiers, the investigators prepared the TCRbeta library. TCRdb called the PCR reads again in MiXCR, with one record for every CDR3 protein. The repertoire has under 150,000 distinct CDR3 sequences, approximately 8.7% of them found once; the top ten carry 24%. The trim removed 1 base at V and 2 bases at J, leaving 3 bases unmatched. The CDR3 runs to 15 residues. The germline CDR1 and CDR2 sequences are SGHRS and YFSETQ. This sequence joins TRBV5-1 and TRBJ1-2; 9 nucleotides agree with TRBD1. The starting material was PBMCs, mostly from graft donor cells, obtained 180 days after TCRalphabeta/CD19-depleted stem cell transplant. The receptor was derived from a girl under three years old who had a stem cell transplant for combined immunodeficiency, so the T cells may come from the graft donor. The CDR3 sequence: CASSLRGQGNYGYTF. In nucleotides, the CDR3 is TGCGCCAGCAGCTTGAGAGGACAGGGGAACTATGGCTACACCTTC.